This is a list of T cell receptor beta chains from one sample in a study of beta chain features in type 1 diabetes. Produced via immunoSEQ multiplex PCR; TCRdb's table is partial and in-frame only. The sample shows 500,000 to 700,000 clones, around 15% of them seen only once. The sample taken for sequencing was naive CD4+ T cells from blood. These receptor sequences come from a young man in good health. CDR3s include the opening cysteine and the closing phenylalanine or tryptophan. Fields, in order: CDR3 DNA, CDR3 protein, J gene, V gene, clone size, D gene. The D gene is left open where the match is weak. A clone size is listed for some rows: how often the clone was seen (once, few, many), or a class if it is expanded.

DNA: TGTGCCAGCAGCCCCTTAGTGTCGGACCTCCAGTACTTC
CDR3: CASSPLVSDLQYF
J: TRBJ2-5
V: TRBV5-6
size: -
D: -

DNA: TGTGCCAGTACCTCCGGACCATTGTATGGCTACACCTTC
CDR3: CASTSGPLYGYTF
J: TRBJ1-2
V: TRBV19
size: few
D: -

DNA: TGTGCCAGCAGTTCCTGGACTAGCGGGGTCGCAGGGCAGTACTTC
CDR3: CASSSWTSGVAGQYF
J: TRBJ2-7
V: TRBV6-5
size: -
D: TRBD2

DNA: TGTGCCAGCTCCCAAGGGACGCCTCAGGGAGCTTTCTTT
CDR3: CASSQGTPQGAFF
J: TRBJ1-1
V: TRBV18
size: few
D: -

DNA: TGTGCCAGCAGCGTAGACCCGGGGCTTCGCGGCTACACCTTC
CDR3: CASSVDPGLRGYTF
J: TRBJ1-2
V: TRBV9
size: few
D: -

DNA: TGTGCCAGCAGTTACAGGGCCGCCTACGAGCAGTACTTC
CDR3: CASSYRAAYEQYF
J: TRBJ2-7
V: TRBV6-5
size: -
D: -

DNA: TGTGCCAGCTCCCCCGCGAAGGGATTTGGCTACACCTTC
CDR3: CASSPAKGFGYTF
J: TRBJ1-2
V: TRBV18
size: -
D: -

DNA: TGTGCCAGCCCCCTCCGAGTCCAAGAGACCCAGTACTTC
CDR3: CASPLRVQETQYF
J: TRBJ2-5
V: TRBV6-5
size: few
D: -

DNA: TGTGCAAGTCTAGGGGTTCAGACCCAGTACTTC
CDR3: CASLGVQTQYF
J: TRBJ2-5
V: TRBV12-2
size: -
D: -

DNA: TGTGCCAGCAGCTCCGGGGGCAGGTTGGACCCCGGGGAGCTGTTTTTT
CDR3: CASSSGGRLDPGELFF
J: TRBJ2-2
V: TRBV7-3
size: once
D: -

DNA: TGTGCCAGCAGGACAGGGCCCTACGAGCAGTACTTC
CDR3: CASRTGPYEQYF
J: TRBJ2-7
V: TRBV5-6
size: once
D: TRBD1

DNA: TGCGCCAGCAGGTCTACAGGGGGCTGGCCGGAAGCTTTCTTT
CDR3: CASRSTGGWPEAFF
J: TRBJ1-1
V: TRBV4-1
size: -
D: TRBD1

DNA: TGTGCCAGCAGTGAATATAAAAGGACAGGAGTGGATACGCAGTATTTT
CDR3: CASSEYKRTGVDTQYF
J: TRBJ2-3
V: TRBV25-1
size: -
D: TRBD1

DNA: TGTGCCAGCAGTCTCTCGTGGGGGGTCTCAGAGACCCAGTACTTC
CDR3: CASSLSWGVSETQYF
J: TRBJ2-5
V: TRBV6-5
size: -
D: -

DNA: TGTGCCAGCAGTCCCGGGACGGGAAACACCATATATTTT
CDR3: CASSPGTGNTIYF
J: TRBJ1-3
V: TRBV5-4
size: few
D: -

DNA: TGCAGTGCTACGAGACGCAATGAGCAGTTCTTC
CDR3: CSATRRNEQFF
J: TRBJ2-1
V: TRBV20-1
size: -
D: -

DNA: TGTGCCAGCAGTCGACCCATAAGCTACGAGCAGTACTTC
CDR3: CASSRPISYEQYF
J: TRBJ2-7
V: TRBV28
size: -
D: -

DNA: TGTGCCAGCAGTGGTGGACAGGGCTGGAACATTCAGTACTTC
CDR3: CASSGGQGWNIQYF
J: TRBJ2-4
V: TRBV2
size: few
D: TRBD1

DNA: TGTGCCAGTAGTAATACGAGAGGAAACACCATATATTTT
CDR3: CASSNTRGNTIYF
J: TRBJ1-3
V: TRBV19
size: -
D: -

DNA: TGCAGCGTCGGGAGGCACAACTACGAGCAGTACTTC
CDR3: CSVGRHNYEQYF
J: TRBJ2-7
V: TRBV29-1
size: -
D: TRBD2

DNA: TGTGCCAGCAGCTTAGACCTGGCAACCCTCCCCTTTTTC
CDR3: CASSLDLATLPFF
J: TRBJ1-2
V: TRBV11-2
size: few
D: -

DNA: TGTGCCAGCAGCTTGGCTCGGGCCGGGGCGGAGACCCAGTACTTC
CDR3: CASSLARAGAETQYF
J: TRBJ2-5
V: TRBV11-1
size: -
D: -

DNA: TGTGCCAGCAGCGTTGGCGGGAGGGCCGGGGACGGGGAGCTGTTTTTT
CDR3: CASSVGGRAGDGELFF
J: TRBJ2-2
V: TRBV9
size: -
D: TRBD2

DNA: TGTGCCAGCAGCCGGGGACTAGCGGGAGTGGGGTCCTACAATGAGCAGTTCTTC
CDR3: CASSRGLAGVGSYNEQFF
J: TRBJ2-1
V: TRBV7-2
size: few
D: TRBD2

DNA: TGTGCCAGCTCACCAGATATTTCTAGCACAGATACGCAGTATTTT
CDR3: CASSPDISSTDTQYF
J: TRBJ2-3
V: TRBV18
size: few
D: -

DNA: TGTGCCAGCAGTGGGGACAGGACGGGCGCCAAAAACATTCAGTACTTC
CDR3: CASSGDRTGAKNIQYF
J: TRBJ2-4
V: TRBV6-1
size: -
D: TRBD1

DNA: TGTGCCAGCAGTTACGGGGGGCTGGGAGTTGAAAAACTGTTTTTT
CDR3: CASSYGGLGVEKLFF
J: TRBJ1-4
V: TRBV6-6
size: few
D: -

DNA: TGTGCCAGTAGTATTGGGGTCCGGGGGAAGGTTCGAGAGACCCAGTACTTC
CDR3: CASSIGVRGKVRETQYF
J: TRBJ2-5
V: TRBV19
size: -
D: -

DNA: TGTGCCAGCGATAAACAGCCCCAGCATTTT
CDR3: CASDKQPQHF
J: TRBJ1-5
V: TRBV6-1
size: few
D: -

DNA: TGCGCCAGCAGCCCAGGAGGCCTGGGAGAGGCCGAGCAGTACTTC
CDR3: CASSPGGLGEAEQYF
J: TRBJ2-7
V: TRBV4-1
size: few
D: -